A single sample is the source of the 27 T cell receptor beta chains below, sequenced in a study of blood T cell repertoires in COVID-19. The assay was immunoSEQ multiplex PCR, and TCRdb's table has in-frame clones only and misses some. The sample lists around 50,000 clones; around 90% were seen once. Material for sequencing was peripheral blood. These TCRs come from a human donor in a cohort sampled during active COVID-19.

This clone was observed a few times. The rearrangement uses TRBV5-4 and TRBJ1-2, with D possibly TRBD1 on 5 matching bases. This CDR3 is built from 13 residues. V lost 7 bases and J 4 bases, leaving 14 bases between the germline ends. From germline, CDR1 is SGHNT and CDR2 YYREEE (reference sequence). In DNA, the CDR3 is TGTGCCAGCCGAGGACAAGTAGGCTATGGCTACACCTTC. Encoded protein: CASRGQVGYGYTF.

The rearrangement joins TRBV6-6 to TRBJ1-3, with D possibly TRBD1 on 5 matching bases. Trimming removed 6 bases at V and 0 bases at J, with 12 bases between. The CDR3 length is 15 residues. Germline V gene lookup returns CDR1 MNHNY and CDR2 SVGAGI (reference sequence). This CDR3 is CASSLGQISGNTIYF. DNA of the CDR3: TGTGCCAGCAGCCTCGGACAAATCTCTGGAAACACCATATATTTT.

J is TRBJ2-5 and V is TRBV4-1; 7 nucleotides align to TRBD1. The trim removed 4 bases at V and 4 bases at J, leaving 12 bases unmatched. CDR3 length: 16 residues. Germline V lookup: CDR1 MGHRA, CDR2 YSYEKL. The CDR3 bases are TGCGCCAGCAGCCCGGAAGGGGGCAGGGCCCCAGAGACCCAGTACTTC. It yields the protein CASSPEGGRAPETQYF.

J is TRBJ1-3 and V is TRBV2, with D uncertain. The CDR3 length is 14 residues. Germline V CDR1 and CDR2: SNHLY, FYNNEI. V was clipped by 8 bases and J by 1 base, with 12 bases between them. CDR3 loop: CASEGGLSGNTIYF. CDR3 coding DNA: TGTGCCAGCGAGGGCGGACTATCTGGAAACACCATATATTTT.

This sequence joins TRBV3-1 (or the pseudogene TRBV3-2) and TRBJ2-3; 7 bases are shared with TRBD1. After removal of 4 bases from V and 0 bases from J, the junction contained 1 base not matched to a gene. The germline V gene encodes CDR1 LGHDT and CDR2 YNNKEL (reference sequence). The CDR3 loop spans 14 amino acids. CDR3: CASSPGQSTDTQYF. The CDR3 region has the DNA TGTGCCAGCAGCCCGGGACAGAGCACAGATACGCAGTATTTT.

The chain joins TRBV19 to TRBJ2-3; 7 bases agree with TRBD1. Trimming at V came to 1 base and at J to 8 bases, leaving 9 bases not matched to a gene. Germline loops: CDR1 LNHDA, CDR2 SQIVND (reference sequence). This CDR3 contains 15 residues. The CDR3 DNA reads TGTGCCAGTAGTATAGGGCAGGGGGAATCGGTTACGCAGTATTTT. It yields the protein CASSIGQGESVTQYF.

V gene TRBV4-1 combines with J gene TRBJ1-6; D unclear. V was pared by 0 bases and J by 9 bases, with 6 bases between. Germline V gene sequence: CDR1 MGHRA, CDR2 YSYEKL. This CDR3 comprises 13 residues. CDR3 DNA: TGCGCCAGCAGCCAAGACATGGCTTCACCCCTCCACTTT. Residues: CASSQDMASPLHF.

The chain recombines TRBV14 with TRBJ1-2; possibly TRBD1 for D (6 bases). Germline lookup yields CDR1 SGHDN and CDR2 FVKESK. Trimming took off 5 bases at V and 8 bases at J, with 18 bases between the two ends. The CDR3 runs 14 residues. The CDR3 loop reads CASSLQSDSRGYTF. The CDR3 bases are TGTGCCAGCAGCTTACAATCGGACAGCAGAGGCTACACCTTC. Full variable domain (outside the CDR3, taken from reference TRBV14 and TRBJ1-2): EAGVTQFPSHSVIEKGQTVTLRCDPISGHDNLYWYRRVMGKEIKFLLHFVKESKQDESGMPNNRFLAERTGGTYSTLKVQPAELEDSGVYFCASSLQSDSRGYTFGSGTRLTVV.

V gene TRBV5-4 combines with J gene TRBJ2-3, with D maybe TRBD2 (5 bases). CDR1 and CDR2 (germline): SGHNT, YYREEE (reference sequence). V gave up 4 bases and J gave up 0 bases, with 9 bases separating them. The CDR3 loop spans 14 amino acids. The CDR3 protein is CASSGGASTDTQYF. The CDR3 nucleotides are TGTGCCAGCAGCGGAGGTGCTAGCACAGATACGCAGTATTTT.

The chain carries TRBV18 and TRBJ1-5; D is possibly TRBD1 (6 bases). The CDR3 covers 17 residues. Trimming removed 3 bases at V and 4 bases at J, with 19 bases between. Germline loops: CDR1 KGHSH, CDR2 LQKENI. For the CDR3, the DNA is TGTGCCAGCTCACCGGGCGGTTTGGGCACAGGGAATCAGCCCCAGCATTTT. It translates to CASSPGGLGTGNQPQHF.

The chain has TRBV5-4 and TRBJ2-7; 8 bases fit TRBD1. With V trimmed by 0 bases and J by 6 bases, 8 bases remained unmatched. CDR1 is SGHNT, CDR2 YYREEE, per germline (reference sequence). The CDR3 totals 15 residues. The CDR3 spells CASSLGSQGAIEQYF. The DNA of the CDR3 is TGTGCCAGCAGCTTGGGCAGCCAGGGGGCTATCGAGCAGTACTTC.

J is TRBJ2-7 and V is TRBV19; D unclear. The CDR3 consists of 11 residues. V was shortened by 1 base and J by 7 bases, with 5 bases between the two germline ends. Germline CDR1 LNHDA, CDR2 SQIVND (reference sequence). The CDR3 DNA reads TGTGCCAGTAGTATAGGAGGAGAGCAGTACTTC. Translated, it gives CASSIGGEQYF.

In DNA form, the CDR3 reads TGTGCCAGTAGAACAGGGGCTGGCTATGGCTACACCTTC. Translation: CASRTGAGYGYTF. The rearrangement links TRBV19 to TRBJ1-2; 7 nucleotides align to TRBD1. With 6 bases clipped from V and 4 bases from J, the junction kept 5 bases outside the gene matches. In germline, CDR1 is LNHDA, CDR2 SQIVND (reference sequence). This CDR3 spans 13 amino acids.

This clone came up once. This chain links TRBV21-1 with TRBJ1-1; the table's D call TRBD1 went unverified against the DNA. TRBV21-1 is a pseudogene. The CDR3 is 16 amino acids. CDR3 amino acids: CASSNRPGGRDTEAFF. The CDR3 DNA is TGTGCCAGCAGCAACCGTCCAGGGGGCCGGGACACTGAAGCTTTCTTT.

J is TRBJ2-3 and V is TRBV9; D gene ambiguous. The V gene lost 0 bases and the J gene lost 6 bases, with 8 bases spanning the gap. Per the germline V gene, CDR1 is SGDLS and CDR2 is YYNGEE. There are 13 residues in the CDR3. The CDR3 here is CASSVGLGDTQYF. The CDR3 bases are TGTGCCAGCAGCGTAGGTCTCGGGGATACGCAGTATTTT.

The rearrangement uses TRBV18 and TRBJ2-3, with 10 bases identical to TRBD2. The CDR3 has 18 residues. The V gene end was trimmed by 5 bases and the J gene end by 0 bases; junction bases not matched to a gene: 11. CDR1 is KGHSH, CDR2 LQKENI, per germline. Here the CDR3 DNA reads TGTGCCAGCTCATCGAACCTACTAGCGGGAACTAGCACAGATACGCAGTATTTT. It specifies CASSSNLLAGTSTDTQYF.

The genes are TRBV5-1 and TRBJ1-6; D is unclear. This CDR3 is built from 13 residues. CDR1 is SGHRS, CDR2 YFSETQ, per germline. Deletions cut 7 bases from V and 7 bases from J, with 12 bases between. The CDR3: CASCRDPNSPLHF. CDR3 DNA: TGCGCCAGCTGCCGGGATCCAAATTCACCCCTCCACTTT.

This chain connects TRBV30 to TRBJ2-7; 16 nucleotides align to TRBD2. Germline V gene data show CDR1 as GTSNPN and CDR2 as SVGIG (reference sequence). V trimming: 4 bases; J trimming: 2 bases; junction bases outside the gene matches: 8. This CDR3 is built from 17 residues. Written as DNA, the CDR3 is TGTGCCTGGACCGGGACTAGCGGGAGGGCAGGACCCTACGAGCAGTACTTC. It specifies CAWTGTSGRAGPYEQYF.

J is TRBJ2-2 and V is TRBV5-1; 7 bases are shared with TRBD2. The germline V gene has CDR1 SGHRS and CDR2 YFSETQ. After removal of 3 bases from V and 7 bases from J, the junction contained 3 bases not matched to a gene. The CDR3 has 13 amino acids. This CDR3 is CASSSGGIGELFF. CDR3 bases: TGCGCCAGCAGCTCCGGGGGGATCGGGGAGCTGTTTTTT.

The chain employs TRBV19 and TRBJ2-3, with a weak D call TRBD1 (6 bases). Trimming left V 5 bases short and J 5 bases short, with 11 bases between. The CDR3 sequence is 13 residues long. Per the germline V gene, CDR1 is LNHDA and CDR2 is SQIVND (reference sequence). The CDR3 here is CASSRTGLDTQYF. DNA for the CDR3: TGTGCCAGTAGTCGCACAGGGTTAGATACGCAGTATTTT. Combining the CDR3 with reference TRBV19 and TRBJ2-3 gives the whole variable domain DGGITQSPKYLFRKEGQNVTLSCEQNLNHDAMYWYRQDPGQGLRLIYYSQIVNDFQKGDIAEGYSVSREKKESFPLTVTSAQKNPTAFYLCASSRTGLDTQYFGPGTRLTVL.

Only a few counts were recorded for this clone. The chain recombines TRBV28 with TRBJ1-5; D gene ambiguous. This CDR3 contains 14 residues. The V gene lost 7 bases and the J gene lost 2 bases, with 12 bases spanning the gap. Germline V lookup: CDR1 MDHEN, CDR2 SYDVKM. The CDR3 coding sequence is TGTGCCAGCATCCACGCTCAGGGCAATCAGCCCCAGCATTTT. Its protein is CASIHAQGNQPQHF.

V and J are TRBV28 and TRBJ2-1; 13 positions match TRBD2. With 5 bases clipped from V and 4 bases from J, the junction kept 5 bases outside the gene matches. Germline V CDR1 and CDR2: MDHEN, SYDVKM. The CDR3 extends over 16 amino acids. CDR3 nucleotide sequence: TGTGCCAGCAGTCCCCGGACTAGCGGGGGTTACAATGAGCAGTTCTTC. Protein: CASSPRTSGGYNEQFF.

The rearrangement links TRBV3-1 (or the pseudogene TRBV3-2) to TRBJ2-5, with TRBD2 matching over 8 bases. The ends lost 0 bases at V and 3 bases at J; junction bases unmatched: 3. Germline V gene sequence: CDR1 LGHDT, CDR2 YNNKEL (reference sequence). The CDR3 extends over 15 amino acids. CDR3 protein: CASSQEGTRKETQYF. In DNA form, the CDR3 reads TGTGCCAGCAGCCAAGAAGGGACTAGGAAAGAGACCCAGTACTTC.

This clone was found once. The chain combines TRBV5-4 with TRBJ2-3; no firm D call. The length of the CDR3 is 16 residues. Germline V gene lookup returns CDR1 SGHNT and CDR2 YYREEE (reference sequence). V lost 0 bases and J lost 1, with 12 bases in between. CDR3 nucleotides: TGTGCCAGCAGCTTGGAGCGTGCTCGGGGCACAGATACGCAGTATTTT. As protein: CASSLERARGTDTQYF.

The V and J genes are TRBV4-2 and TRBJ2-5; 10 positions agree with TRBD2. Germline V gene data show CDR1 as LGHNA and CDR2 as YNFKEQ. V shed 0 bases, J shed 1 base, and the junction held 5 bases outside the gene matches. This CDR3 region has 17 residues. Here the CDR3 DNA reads TGTGCCAGCAGCCAAGATCCACTAGCGGGGTTCCAAGAGACCCAGTACTTC. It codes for CASSQDPLAGFQETQYF.

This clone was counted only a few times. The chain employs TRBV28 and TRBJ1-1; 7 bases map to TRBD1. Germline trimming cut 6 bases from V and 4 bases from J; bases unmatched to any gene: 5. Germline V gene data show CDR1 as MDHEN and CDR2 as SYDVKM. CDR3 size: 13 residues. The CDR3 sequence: CASRPQGPTEAFF. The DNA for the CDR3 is TGTGCCAGCAGACCACAGGGGCCCACTGAAGCTTTCTTT.

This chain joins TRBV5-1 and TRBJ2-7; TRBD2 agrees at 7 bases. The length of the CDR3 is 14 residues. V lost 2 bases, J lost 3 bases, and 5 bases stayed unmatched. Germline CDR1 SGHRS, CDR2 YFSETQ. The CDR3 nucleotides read TGCGCCAGCAGCTTTACCGGGACTAACTACGAGCAGTACTTC. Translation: CASSFTGTNYEQYF. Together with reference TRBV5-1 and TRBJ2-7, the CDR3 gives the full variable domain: KAGVTQTPRYLIKTRGQQVTLSCSPISGHRSVSWYQQTPGQGLQFLFEYFSETQRNKGNFPGRFSGRQFSNSRSEMNVSTLELGDSALYLCASSFTGTNYEQYFGPGTRLTVT.